This T cell receptor beta chain was observed in a study of T-cell reconstitution after alpha-beta-depleted transplantation in children. Whole-study results and caveats: One year after transplant, T-cell counts and diversity came mostly from newly produced T cells.

V was clipped by 5 bases and J by 3 bases; unmatched bases: 7. This CDR3 contains 15 residues. In the case of this clonotype: Antigen: not known.

Unique molecular identifiers were incorporated during preparation of the TCRbeta library. Each CDR3 protein gets one entry after TCRdb re-called the PCR reads with MiXCR. Of around 270,000 distinct CDR3 sequences listed, approximately 7.3% are singletons. The chain employs TRBV12-3 or TRBV12-4 and TRBJ1-5; 7 bases are a match to TRBD1. The input for sequencing was peripheral blood, taken 360 days after TCRalphabeta/CD19-depleted stem cell transplant. The receptor was isolated from a female patient aged 2 to 10 who had a stem cell transplant for Fanconi anemia, so the T cells may come from the graft donor. CDR3 DNA sequence: TGTGCCAGCAGTCAACGACAGGGAGACAATCAGCCCCAGCATTTT. It translates to CASSQRQGDNQPQHF.